The rows below give T cell receptor beta chains drawn from one sample of a study of T cells in Graves' hyperthyroidism and ophthalmopathy. Each CDR3 protein gets one entry after TCRdb re-called the multiplex PCR reads with MiXCR. The sample lists over 550,000 distinct CDR3 sequences, about a sixth occurring once. Specimen: blood. Source of these receptors: a woman under 30 with Graves' hyperthyroidism. Both conserved end residues are part of each CDR3. The order of the fields is clone size, J gene, D gene, CDR3 length, V gene, CDR3 DNA, CDR3 protein. D genes are given only for firm matches. Only part of the rows carry a size: once, few, many, or a class if the clone is expanded.

>many|TRBJ1-2|NA|13|TRBV28
TGTGCCAGCAGGCGCGATCAAGCGGATGGCTACACCTTC
CASRRDQADGYTF
>many|TRBJ1-4|NA|14|TRBV2
TGTGCCAGCAGGCCCGACAGTTCTAATGAAAAACTGTTTTTT
CASRPDSSNEKLFF
>many|TRBJ2-3|TRBD2|21|TRBV28
TGTGCCAGCAGTTTAAATGCCTTCGGGACTAGCGGGATGGGGAGCACAGATACGCAGTATTTT
CASSLNAFGTSGMGSTDTQYF
>NA|TRBJ2-6|NA|15|TRBV5-1
TGCGCCAGCGTGCCAGCGAATCCTGGGGCCAACGTCCTGACTTTC
CASVPANPGANVLTF
>once|TRBJ2-2|TRBD2|16|TRBV11-2
TGTGCCAGCAGCCCCTTTAAGCGGGGGGTAGTCGGGGAGCTGTTTTTT
CASSPFKRGVVGELFF
>few|TRBJ2-3|TRBD2|17|TRBV24-1
TGTGCCACCAGTGAACCGACTAGCGGACGAGGGACAGATACGCAGTATTTT
CATSEPTSGRGTDTQYF
>many|TRBJ2-1|NA|13|TRBV5-1
TGCGCCAGCAGCCAAGAACCTTACAATGAGCAGTTCTTC
CASSQEPYNEQFF
>once|TRBJ2-3|NA|12|TRBV12-5
TGTGCTAGTGGTTTGGACACAGATACGCAGTGTTTT
CASGLDTDTQCF
>NA|TRBJ2-7|TRBD2|15|TRBV7-3
TGTGCCAGCAGTTACCCCAGCGGGAGGGGGTACGAGCAGTACTTC
CASSYPSGRGYEQYF
>NA|TRBJ1-5|NA|14|TRBV6-1
TGTGCCAGCACCCAACCGTATGCGGATCAGCCCCAGCATTTT
CASTQPYADQPQHF
>NA|TRBJ2-3|NA|15|TRBV14
TGTGCCAGCAGCCGGTATGGAGGCTCGACAGATACGCAGTATTTT
CASSRYGGSTDTQYF
>many|TRBJ2-1|NA|15|TRBV11-2
TGTGCCAGCAGGAGGTGGGGGGACTCCTACAATGAGCAGTTCTTC
CASRRWGDSYNEQFF
>NA|TRBJ2-5|NA|16|TRBV10-3
TGTGCCATCAGTGAGTCGAACGGACGGAGACAAGAGACCCAGTACTTC
CAISESNGRRQETQYF
>many|TRBJ2-7|TRBD2|17|TRBV20-1
TGCAGTGCTAGTGCTCGTGGTTTTCGGGGGGAGACCTACGAGCAGTACTTC
CSASARGFRGETYEQYF
>many|TRBJ2-1|TRBD1|17|TRBV24-1
TGTGCCACCAGTGGTTTGGGGTCGGGACAGGGGGCTAGTGAGCAGTTCTTC
CATSGLGSGQGASEQFF
>NA|TRBJ1-2|NA|11|TRBV28
TGTGCCAGCGGCCGGGGGGATGGCTACACCTTC
CASGRGDGYTF
>NA|TRBJ2-1|TRBD2|15|TRBV3-1
TGTGCCAGCAGCCGAGATTTCGGACTAGCGGGGGTGCAGTTCTTC
CASSRDFGLAGVQFF
>few|TRBJ2-7|NA|11|TRBV20-1
TGCAGTGCTGTACAGTTGTACGAGCAGTACTTC
CSAVQLYEQYF
>NA|TRBJ2-5|NA|13|TRBV6-1
TGTGCCAGCAGTGAAGTGGACCAAGAGACCCAGTACTTC
CASSEVDQETQYF
>many|TRBJ2-4|NA|14|TRBV2
TGTGCCAGCAGCCCAGGACCCCCCCGGAACATTCAGTACTTC
CASSPGPPRNIQYF
>many|TRBJ1-2|NA|14|TRBV3-1
TGTGCCAGCAGCAGGGGTGACGGACACTATGGCTACACCTTC
CASSRGDGHYGYTF
>NA|TRBJ2-7|NA|15|TRBV9
TGTGCCAGCAGCGTAGGGAATAGCGGCGTTTACGAGCAGTACTTC
CASSVGNSGVYEQYF
>many|TRBJ2-1|NA|17|TRBV5-1
TGCGCCAGCAGCTTGGCCAAGGTGCTACGCTCCTACAATGAGCAGTTCTTC
CASSLAKVLRSYNEQFF
>many|TRBJ1-2|NA|14|TRBV28
TGTGCCAGCAGCCTGACCCAGGAGCTCTATGGCTACACCTTC
CASSLTQELYGYTF
>NA|TRBJ1-2|NA|14|TRBV20-1
TGCAGTGCTAAGGACGGAGGAGCTAACTATGGCTACACCTTC
CSAKDGGANYGYTF
>NA|TRBJ2-1|NA|14|TRBV28
TGTGCCAGCATTTACCTGAGCTCCTACAATGAGCAGTTCTTC
CASIYLSSYNEQFF
>many|TRBJ2-7|NA|13|TRBV6-2/TRBV6-3
TGTGCCAGCAGTCCCTGGGGGTCCTACGAGCAGTACTTC
CASSPWGSYEQYF
>NA|TRBJ1-2|TRBD1|15|TRBV6-1
TGTGCCAGCAGTCCAACAGGGGCCTCTAACTATGGCTACACCTTC
CASSPTGASNYGYTF
>many|TRBJ2-2|NA|17|TRBV5-1
TGCGCCAGCAGCTACATATCTTTAGACCAGAACACCGGGGAGCTGTTTTTT
CASSYISLDQNTGELFF
>many|TRBJ2-5|TRBD2|13|TRBV9
TGTGCCAGCACTCAGCGGGGTGCGGGGACCCAGTACTTC
CASTQRGAGTQYF
>many|TRBJ2-5|TRBD2|14|TRBV27
TGTGCCAGCAGGGGACTAGCGGGAACAGAGACCCAGTACTTC
CASRGLAGTETQYF